Listed below are T cell receptor beta chains from one sample, sequenced in a study of shared clonotypes between healthy human individuals. Libraries were prepared by immunoSEQ multiplex PCR; TCRdb keeps only in-frame clonotypes and omits some of them. Among millions of clones listed, about 92% were seen once. Specimen: naive CD8+ T cells from PBMCs. These receptors came from a man between 18 and 29 years old in good health. Some clones in this sample may be carry-over from other donors' samples. CDR3s include the opening cysteine and the closing phenylalanine or tryptophan. D genes are given only for firm matches. A row's size may be missing; if present it is once, few, many or a size class.

J	D	V	size	CDR3	DNA
TRBJ2-7	-	TRBV5-1	once	CASSLARVDEQYF	TGCGCCAGCAGCTTGGCCAGGGTCGACGAGCAGTACTTC
TRBJ2-7	-	TRBV9	-	CASSVDWGGMEYF	TGTGCCAGCAGCGTAGATTGGGGCGGGATGGAGTACTTC
TRBJ2-7	-	TRBV6-1	-	CASSEDTTGPLVEQYF	TGTGCCAGCAGTGAAGACACGACGGGCCCCCTCGTCGAGCAGTACTTC
TRBJ1-1	-	TRBV5-6	once	CASSFGGTTEAFF	TGTGCCAGCAGCTTTGGGGGAACGACTGAAGCTTTCTTT
TRBJ2-5	-	TRBV28	-	CASSPTAEDQETQYF	TGTGCCAGCAGCCCAACGGCGGAAGACCAAGAGACCCAGTACTTC
TRBJ2-3	TRBD2	TRBV27	-	CASTPRWREGTDTQYF	TGTGCCAGCACCCCCCGGTGGCGGGAGGGGACAGATACGCAGTATTTT
TRBJ1-2	-	TRBV28	-	CASSYQGSYGYTF	TGTGCCAGCAGCTATCAGGGATCCTATGGCTACACCTTC
TRBJ1-4	TRBD1	TRBV6-1	-	CASSGGDRRGEKLFF	TGTGCCAGCAGTGGGGGGGACAGAAGAGGTGAAAAACTGTTTTTT
TRBJ1-1	-	TRBV29-1	-	CSFGGGTEAFF	TGCAGCTTTGGGGGTGGCACTGAAGCTTTCTTT
TRBJ2-5	-	TRBV29-1	-	CSVGDGESVKETQYF	TGCAGCGTAGGGGATGGGGAATCGGTGAAAGAGACCCAGTACTTC
TRBJ2-7	-	TRBV7-2	few	CASSLIHEQYF	TGTGCCAGCAGCTTAATTCACGAGCAGTACTTC
TRBJ1-5	-	TRBV28	few	CASSSRTEDLHF	TGTGCCAGCAGTTCTAGGACAGAGGACCTGCATTTT
TRBJ1-5	TRBD1	TRBV9	-	CASSEGAGDQPQHF	TGTGCCAGCAGCGAGGGGGCAGGCGATCAGCCCCAGCATTTT
TRBJ2-7	-	TRBV6-6	-	CASSPIRTASYEQYF	TGTGCCAGCAGTCCTATCCGGACAGCCTCCTACGAGCAGTACTTC
TRBJ2-3	TRBD1	TRBV5-5	once	CASSLAFSGGFTDTQYF	TGTGCCAGCAGCTTGGCCTTCTCAGGGGGCTTCACAGATACGCAGTATTTT
TRBJ2-5	TRBD2	TRBV9	once	CASSQFRLAREETQYF	TGTGCCAGCAGCCAATTCAGACTAGCGAGAGAAGAGACCCAGTACTTC
TRBJ2-7	-	TRBV12-1	-	CASRTAGTGGKAEQYF	TGTGCCAGCAGGACTGCCGGGACAGGGGGAAAGGCCGAGCAGTACTTC